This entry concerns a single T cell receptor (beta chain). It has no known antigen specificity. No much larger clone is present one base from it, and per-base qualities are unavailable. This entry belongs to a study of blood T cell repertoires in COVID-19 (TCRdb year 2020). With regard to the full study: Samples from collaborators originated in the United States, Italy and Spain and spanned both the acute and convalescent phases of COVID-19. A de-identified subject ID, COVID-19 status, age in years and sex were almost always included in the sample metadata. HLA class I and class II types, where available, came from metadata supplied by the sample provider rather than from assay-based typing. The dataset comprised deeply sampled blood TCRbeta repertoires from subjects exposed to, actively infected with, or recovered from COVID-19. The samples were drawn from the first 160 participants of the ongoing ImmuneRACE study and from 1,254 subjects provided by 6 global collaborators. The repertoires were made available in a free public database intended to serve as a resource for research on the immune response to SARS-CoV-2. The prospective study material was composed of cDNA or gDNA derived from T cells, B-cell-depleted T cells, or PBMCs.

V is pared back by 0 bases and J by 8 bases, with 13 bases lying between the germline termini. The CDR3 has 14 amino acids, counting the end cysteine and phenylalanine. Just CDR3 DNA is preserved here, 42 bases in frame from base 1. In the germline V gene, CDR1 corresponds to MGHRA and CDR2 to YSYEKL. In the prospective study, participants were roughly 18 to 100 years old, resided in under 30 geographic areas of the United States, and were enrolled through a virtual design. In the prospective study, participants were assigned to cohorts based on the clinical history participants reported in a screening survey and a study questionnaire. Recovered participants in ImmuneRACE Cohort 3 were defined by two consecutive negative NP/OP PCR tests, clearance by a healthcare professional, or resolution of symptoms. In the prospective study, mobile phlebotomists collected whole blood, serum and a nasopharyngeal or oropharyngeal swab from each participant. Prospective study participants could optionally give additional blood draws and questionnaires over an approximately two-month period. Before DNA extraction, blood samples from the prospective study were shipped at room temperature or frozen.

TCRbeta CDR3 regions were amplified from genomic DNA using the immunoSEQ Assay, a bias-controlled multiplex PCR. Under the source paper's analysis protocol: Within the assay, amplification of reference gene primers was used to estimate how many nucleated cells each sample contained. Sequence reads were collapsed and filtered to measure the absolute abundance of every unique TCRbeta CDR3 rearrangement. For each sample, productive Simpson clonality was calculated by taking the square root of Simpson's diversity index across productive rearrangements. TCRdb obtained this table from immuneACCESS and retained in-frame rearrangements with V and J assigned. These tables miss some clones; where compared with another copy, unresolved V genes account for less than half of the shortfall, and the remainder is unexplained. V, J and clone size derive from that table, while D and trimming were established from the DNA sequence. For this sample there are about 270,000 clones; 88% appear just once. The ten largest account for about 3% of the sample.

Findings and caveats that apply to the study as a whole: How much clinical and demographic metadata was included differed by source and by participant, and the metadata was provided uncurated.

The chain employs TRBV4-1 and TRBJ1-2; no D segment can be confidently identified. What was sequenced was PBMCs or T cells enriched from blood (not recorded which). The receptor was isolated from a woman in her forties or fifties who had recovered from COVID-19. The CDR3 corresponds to CASSQEEYSGGYTF. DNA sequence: TGCGCCAGCAGCCAAGAGGAGTATTCGGGAGGCTACACCTTC.